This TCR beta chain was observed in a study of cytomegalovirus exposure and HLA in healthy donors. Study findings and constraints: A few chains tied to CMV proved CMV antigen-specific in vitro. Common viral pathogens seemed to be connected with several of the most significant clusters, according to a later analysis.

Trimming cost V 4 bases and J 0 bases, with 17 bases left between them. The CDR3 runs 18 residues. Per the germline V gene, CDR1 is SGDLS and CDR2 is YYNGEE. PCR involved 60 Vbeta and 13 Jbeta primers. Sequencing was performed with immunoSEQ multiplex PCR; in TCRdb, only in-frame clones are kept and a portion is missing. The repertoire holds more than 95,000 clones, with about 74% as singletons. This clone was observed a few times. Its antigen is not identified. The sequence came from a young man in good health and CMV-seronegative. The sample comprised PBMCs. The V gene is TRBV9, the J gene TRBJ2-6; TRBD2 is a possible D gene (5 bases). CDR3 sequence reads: CASSRTGSLGSGANVLTF. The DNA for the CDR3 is TGTGCCAGCAGCCGTACGGGGTCCTTAGGCTCTGGGGCCAACGTCCTGACTTTC.